What follows are 32 T cell receptor beta chains derived from one specimen sequenced in a study of OX40 agonist ivuxolimab in advanced cancers. Assay: immunoSEQ multiplex PCR; the TCRdb copy retains only in-frame clones and omits some. This sample carries over 70,000 clones, around 85% of them seen once, and the ten largest clones take just under 2%. The material sequenced was CD4+ or CD8+ T cells sorted from blood, taken in a trial of the OX40 agonist ivuxolimab. The receptors stem from an adult with an advanced solid tumor such as melanoma, head and neck, liver or kidney cancer.

The chain uses TRBV19 and TRBJ2-7; TRBD1 aligns across 8 bases. Per the germline V gene, CDR1 is LNHDA and CDR2 is SQIVND (reference sequence). J gave up 3 bases and V 5 bases, and 12 bases lay outside the gene matches. This CDR3 is built from 16 residues. The CDR3 is CASSRDRLVSGYEQYF. The DNA for the CDR3 is TGTGCCAGTAGTCGGGACAGGTTGGTCTCAGGCTACGAGCAGTACTTC. Complete variable domain (other parts from reference TRBV19 and TRBJ2-7): DGGITQSPKYLFRKEGQNVTLSCEQNLNHDAMYWYRQDPGQGLRLIYYSQIVNDFQKGDIAEGYSVSREKKESFPLTVTSAQKNPTAFYLCASSRDRLVSGYEQYFGPGTRLTVT.

This clone was seen more than once but under ten times. CDR3 region: CASSFAGVQETQYF. As DNA, the CDR3 is TGTGCCAGCAGCTTTGCGGGAGTTCAAGAGACCCAGTACTTC. The V gene is TRBV7-9, the J gene TRBJ2-5, with TRBD2 matching over 7 bases. V gave up 3 bases and J gave up 2 bases; unmatched junction bases: 3. This CDR3 contains 14 residues. Per germline, CDR1 SEHNR and CDR2 FQNEAQ (reference sequence).

The rearrangement uses TRBV7-2 and TRBJ2-7, with 8 positions matching TRBD1. Germline values: CDR1 SGHTA, CDR2 FQGNSA. Unmatched junction bases numbered 3, after V lost 1 base and J lost 1 base. The CDR3 length is 15 residues. The CDR3 spells CASSLGTGGSYEQYF. In DNA form, the CDR3 reads TGTGCCAGCAGCTTAGGCACAGGGGGGTCCTACGAGCAGTACTTC.

V and J are TRBV4-3 and TRBJ2-7; D may be TRBD1 (6 bases). Per the germline V gene, CDR1 is LGHNA and CDR2 is YSLEER. The CDR3 sequence is 16 residues long. Trimming left V 4 bases short and J 2 bases short, with 18 bases between. For the CDR3, the DNA is TGCGCCAGCAGCCTAAGAAAGGGACAACCGACCTACGAGCAGTACTTC. It encodes CASSLRKGQPTYEQYF.

The J gene is TRBJ2-1, the V gene TRBV4-3; possibly TRBD2 for D (5 bases). V shed 0 bases and J shed 6 bases, with 15 bases lying between them. The germline CDR1 and CDR2 sequences are LGHNA and YSLEER. This CDR3 is built from 16 residues. CDR3 DNA sequence: TGCGCCAGCAGCCAAGACACGGGAACCACTACCAATGAGCAGTTCTTC. Protein product: CASSQDTGTTTNEQFF.

The chain links TRBV28 to TRBJ2-5; a weak D match, TRBD1 (6 bases). This CDR3 has 13 residues. The V and J ends lost 6 bases and 4 bases respectively, with 12 bases between them. Per the germline V gene, CDR1 is MDHEN and CDR2 is SYDVKM. The CDR3 is CASSRTGIETQYF. Here the CDR3 DNA reads TGTGCCAGCAGCCGAACAGGGATAGAGACCCAGTACTTC.

This clone was seen a single time. The rearrangement joins TRBV6-5 to TRBJ2-3; D is ambiguous. Germline CDR1 MNHEY, CDR2 SVGAGI. This CDR3 region has 14 residues. Between the trimmed V and J ends, which lost 2 bases and 0 bases, there was a span of 6 bases. Written as DNA, the CDR3 is TGTGCCAGCAGTTACACGACTAGCACAGATACGCAGTATTTT. Translated, it gives CASSYTTSTDTQYF.

The chain couples TRBV28 to TRBJ1-2, with D unclear. The CDR3 extends over 18 amino acids. Germline lookup yields CDR1 MDHEN and CDR2 SYDVKM. Deletions cut 6 bases from V and 1 base from J, with 24 bases between. The CDR3, as DNA: TGTGCCAGCAGCACACGGCGGAGAACCAACCGAAATAACTATGGCTACACCTTC. This codes for CASSTRRRTNRNNYGYTF.

J is TRBJ2-4 and V is TRBV7-5. TRBV7-5 is tagged as a pseudogene. The CDR3 is made up of 19 amino acids. The CDR3 DNA follows: TGTGTCAGAAGCGTCAGTTGGGTAGTTAAGGTTATAGCCAAAAACATTCAGTACTTC. Protein product: CVRSVSWVVKVIAKNIQYF.

This clone was seen a handful of times. V is TRBV16 and J is TRBJ1-1; D might be TRBD1 (5 bases). CDR3 length: 15 amino acids. V lost 4 bases, J lost 1 base, and 13 bases lay in between. Germline CDR1 KGHSY, CDR2 FQNENV. The CDR3 region is CASSRPGQGNTEAFF. CDR3 sequence (DNA): TGTGCCAGCAGCCGCCCGGGGCAGGGGAACACTGAAGCTTTCTTT.

The V and J genes are TRBV28 and TRBJ1-2; no firm D call. CDR3 size: 14 residues. Germline V gene lookup returns CDR1 MDHEN and CDR2 SYDVKM. Between the trimmed V and J ends, which lost 11 bases and 6 bases, there was a span of 22 bases. The CDR3, as DNA: TGTGCCCTCGATACGGGAGTCCAGACCCATGGCTACACCTTC. It yields the protein CALDTGVQTHGYTF.

The chain uses TRBV5-4 and TRBJ2-3, with unresolved D. V was cut by 1 base and J by 2 bases, with 11 bases left in between. CDR1 SGHNT and CDR2 YYREEE come from the germline V gene (reference sequence). There are 15 residues in the CDR3. In DNA, the CDR3 is TGTGCCAGCAGCTTGATCGGCTCCTCCACAGATACGCAGTATTTT. Residues: CASSLIGSSTDTQYF.

The chain couples TRBV5-8 to TRBJ2-2; TRBD1 matches 10 bases. The J segment lost 4 bases and the V segment lost 1 base, leaving 1 base of the junction unmatched. CDR1 SGHTS and CDR2 YDEGEE come from the germline V gene. The CDR3 is made up of 15 amino acids. For the CDR3, the DNA is TGTGCCAGCAGCTTGAGGACAGGGGGCACCGGGGAGCTGTTTTTT. It specifies CASSLRTGGTGELFF.

The rearrangement links TRBV14 to TRBJ1-3; 7 bases align to TRBD1. Germline CDR1 SGHDN, CDR2 FVKESK. The CDR3 consists of 18 residues. V was clipped by 7 bases and J by 0 bases; unmatched bases: 15. The CDR3 spells CASTPLGGGLRSGNTIYF. In DNA form, the CDR3 reads TGTGCCAGCACCCCCCTAGGAGGGGGCCTCCGCTCTGGAAACACCATATATTTT.

The chain recombines TRBV7-2 with TRBJ2-5; TRBD1 is a possible D gene (5 bases). TRBJ2-7 matches the DNA end more closely, so the J call is doubtful. CDR1 SGHTA and CDR2 FQGNSA come from the germline V gene. The CDR3 spans 14 residues. CDR3 in amino acids: CASSGVDSSYEQYF. The CDR3 coding sequence is TGTGCCAGCAGCGGAGTAGACAGCTCCTACGAGCAGTACTTC.

This sequence joins TRBV27 and TRBJ2-3; D is perhaps TRBD2 (6 bases). Germline lookup yields CDR1 MNHEY and CDR2 SMNVEV (reference sequence). The CDR3 is made up of 16 amino acids. The V gene lost 6 bases and the J gene lost 2 bases, with 18 bases spanning the gap. CDR3 region: CASSPGRGGATDTQYF. CDR3 coding DNA: TGTGCCAGCAGCCCAGGGCGTGGCGGGGCCACAGATACGCAGTATTTT.

Here the CDR3 reads CASSLDSEFSYEQYF. DNA for the CDR3: TGCGCCAGCAGCTTGGACAGCGAATTTTCCTACGAGCAGTACTTC. The rearrangement joins TRBV5-1 to TRBJ2-7; D call uncertain. The V gene lost 0 bases and the J gene lost 1 base, with 11 bases spanning the gap. Germline CDR1 SGHRS, CDR2 YFSETQ. There are 15 residues in the CDR3.

V is TRBV5-1 and J is TRBJ2-5, with 9 positions matching TRBD1. In germline, CDR1 is SGHRS, CDR2 YFSETQ. V lost 4 bases, J lost 5 bases, and 6 bases stayed unmatched. The CDR3 is 14 amino acids. In nucleotides, the CDR3 is TGCGCCAGCAGCCACGGACAGGGGCAGGAGACCCAGTACTTC. Its translation is CASSHGQGQETQYF.

J is TRBJ2-3 and V is TRBV30, with D perhaps assigned TRBD1 or TRBD2 (5 bases each). The CDR3 has 13 amino acids. Trimming took off 4 bases at V and 1 base at J, with 9 bases between the two ends. Germline values: CDR1 GTSNPN, CDR2 SVGIG (reference sequence). The CDR3 bases are TGTGCCTGGAAACGGGGACGCACAGATACGCAGTATTTT. Protein product: CAWKRGRTDTQYF.

This chain uses TRBV7-3 with TRBJ1-2; D is perhaps TRBD1 (5 bases). This CDR3 has 17 amino acids. Germline V gene data show CDR1 as SGHTA and CDR2 as FQGTGA. The V end was cut by 4 bases, the J end by 4 bases, with 22 bases between. CDR3 DNA sequence: TGTGCCAGCAGCTCGAACTCCGGGACCCCCGAGGGCTATGGCTACACCTTC. It codes for CASSSNSGTPEGYGYTF.

This clone was counted a few times. This rearrangement joins TRBV2 to TRBJ1-5; tentative D call: TRBD1 (5 bases). This CDR3 spans 14 amino acids. From germline, CDR1 is SNHLY and CDR2 FYNNEI. The V and J ends lost 5 bases and 4 bases respectively, with 12 bases between them. The DNA of the CDR3 is TGTGCCAGCAGTTTCTCCAACAGGAATCAGCCCCAGCATTTT. It yields the protein CASSFSNRNQPQHF.

The CDR3 bases are TGTGCCAGCAGCTTGACAGGACCGCACGAAAAACTGTTTTTT. Protein: CASSLTGPHEKLFF. The V gene is TRBV7-9, the J gene TRBJ1-4; the D gene is possibly TRBD1 (6 bases). Per the germline V gene, CDR1 is SEHNR and CDR2 is FQNEAQ (reference sequence). The CDR3 is 14 residues long. Trimming removed 3 bases from V and 8 bases from J, with 13 bases in between.

The chain carries TRBV6-1 and TRBJ2-3; either TRBD1 or TRBD2 may supply D (5 bases each). The V and J ends lost 4 bases and 4 bases respectively, with 9 bases between them. Germline CDR1 MNHNS, CDR2 SASEGT. The CDR3 covers 13 residues. The CDR3 reads CASSARGADTQYF. For the CDR3, the DNA is TGTGCCAGCAGTGCCCGGGGCGCAGATACGCAGTATTTT.

This clone was observed once. The CDR3 here is CSVLESTENYGYTF. CDR3 coding DNA: TGCAGCGTCTTAGAGTCGACTGAGAACTATGGCTACACCTTC. J is TRBJ1-2 and V is TRBV29-1; no firm D call. Trimming cost V 6 bases and J 2 bases, with 16 bases left between them. This CDR3 comprises 14 residues. The V gene's germline CDR1 is SQVTM and CDR2 ANQGSEA.

The rearrangement links TRBV27 to TRBJ1-5; no definite D call. V shed 5 bases and J shed 6 bases, with 17 bases lying between them. Germline V gives CDR1 MNHEY, CDR2 SMNVEV (reference sequence). The length of the CDR3 is 15 residues. In nucleotides, the CDR3 is TGTGCCAGCAGTCCCCGGGCGGGAGGTGGTCAGCCCCAGCATTTT. Encoded protein: CASSPRAGGGQPQHF.

The rearrangement links TRBV28 to TRBJ1-1; perhaps TRBD1 as D (6 bases). V gave up 4 bases and J gave up 3 bases, with 18 bases separating them. CDR1 and CDR2 (germline): MDHEN, SYDVKM. The CDR3 loop spans 16 amino acids. For the CDR3, the DNA is TGTGCCAGCAGTTGGGACGCCCCGACAGGTTACACTGAAGCTTTCTTT. Its protein product is CASSWDAPTGYTEAFF.

The chain is built from TRBV5-1 and TRBJ1-1; D is unresolved. The CDR3 consists of 12 residues. Germline lookup yields CDR1 SGHRS and CDR2 YFSETQ. Deletions cut 5 bases from V and 1 base from J, with 6 bases between. The CDR3 protein is CASSRGNTEAFF. CDR3 DNA: TGCGCCAGCAGTAGAGGGAACACTGAAGCTTTCTTT. The full variable domain, rest sourced from reference TRBV5-1 and TRBJ1-1, is KAGVTQTPRYLIKTRGQQVTLSCSPISGHRSVSWYQQTPGQGLQFLFEYFSETQRNKGNFPGRFSGRQFSNSRSEMNVSTLELGDSALYLCASSRGNTEAFFGQGTRLTVV.

V gene TRBV18 combines with J gene TRBJ1-2; tentatively, D is TRBD1 (5 bases). This CDR3 region has 13 residues. Germline CDR1 reads KGHSH; CDR2 reads LQKENI. V lost 3 bases and J 2 bases, leaving 7 bases between the germline ends. This CDR3 reads CASSPGGNYGYTF. The CDR3 nucleotides read TGTGCCAGCTCACCGGGGGGAAACTATGGCTACACCTTC. The entire variable domain, with the rest obtained from reference TRBV18 and TRBJ1-2, is as follows: NAGVMQNPRHLVRRRGQEARLRCSPMKGHSHVYWYRQLPEEGLKFMVYLQKENIIDESGMPKERFSAEFPKEGPSILRIQQVVRGDSAAYFCASSPGGNYGYTFGSGTRLTVV.

The chain couples TRBV11-3 to TRBJ2-7, with TRBD1 identical over 7 bases. Germline lookup yields CDR1 SGHNT and CDR2 YENEEA. The junction had 23 bases not matched to a gene; V was cut back by 5 bases and J by 7 bases. This CDR3 comprises 18 residues. The CDR3 region has the DNA TGTGCCAGCAGCCCCTCTGACCCCGGGACAGAAAGGCCGGGGGAGCAGTACTTC. Translation: CASSPSDPGTERPGEQYF.

The chain employs TRBV9 and TRBJ2-2; D may be TRBD1 (5 bases). V was pared by 0 bases and J by 1 base, with 10 bases between. This CDR3 is 16 amino acids long. From germline, CDR1 is SGDLS and CDR2 YYNGEE. CDR3 DNA: TGTGCCAGCAGCGTAGCAGGGATAAAGAACACCGGGGAGCTGTTTTTT. It translates to CASSVAGIKNTGELFF.

The rearrangement joins TRBV19 to TRBJ1-2; D perhaps matches TRBD1 (6 bases). V was shortened by 5 bases and J by 8 bases, with 18 bases between the two germline ends. The germline CDR1 and CDR2 sequences are LNHDA and SQIVND (reference sequence). The CDR3 runs 14 residues. The chain's CDR3 is CASSLSLPRGGYTF. Written as DNA, the CDR3 is TGTGCCAGTAGTTTATCCCTTCCCAGGGGCGGCTACACCTTC. Filled out from reference TRBV19 and TRBJ1-2, the complete variable domain reads DGGITQSPKYLFRKEGQNVTLSCEQNLNHDAMYWYRQDPGQGLRLIYYSQIVNDFQKGDIAEGYSVSREKKESFPLTVTSAQKNPTAFYLCASSLSLPRGGYTFGSGTRLTVV.

J is TRBJ1-4 and V is TRBV6-1; D is unresolved. The V end was cut by 4 bases, the J end by 6 bases, with 15 bases between. CDR1 and CDR2 from the germline V gene are MNHNS and SASEGT. The CDR3 is made up of 15 amino acids. CDR3 in DNA: TGTGCCAGCAGTGGCCTAGGAGCGCGTGATGAAAAACTGTTTTTT. Translation gives CASSGLGARDEKLFF.